This T cell receptor beta chain was found in a study of blood T cell repertoires in COVID-19. Background on the study: The cDNA or gDNA used as material had been derived from T cells, B-cell-depleted T cells, or PBMCs.

Only in-frame clones appear in the TCRdb table, and some are missing; sequencing was by immunoSEQ multiplex PCR. The sample lists about 250,000 clones, roughly 82% occurring once. The CDR3 is made up of 14 amino acids. Trimming cost V 7 bases and J 8 bases, with 23 bases left between them. From germline, CDR1 is SQVTM and CDR2 ANQGSEA. This chain joins TRBV29-1 and TRBJ1-2; D is perhaps TRBD1 (5 bases). The origin of this receptor is a woman in her 70s with acute or convalescent COVID-19. Sequenced input: peripheral blood. The CDR3 sequence is CSARWDFGGNGYTF. The DNA of the CDR3 is TGCAGCGCCCGGTGGGATTTCGGGGGGAACGGCTACACCTTC.